This T cell receptor (beta chain) was found in a study of blood T cell repertoires in COVID-19. Study overall: Sources were T cells, B-cell-depleted T cells, or PBMCs; the material itself was cDNA or gDNA.

CDR1 SGHDT and CDR2 YYEEEE come from the germline V gene. Between the trimmed V and J ends, which lost 9 bases and 3 bases, there was a span of 16 bases. The CDR3 totals 13 residues. In the authors' workflow: Reference gene primer amplification gave estimated nucleated cell counts. Repertoires were generated with immunoSEQ multiplex PCR, while TCRdb's copy carries only in-frame clones and drops some. V, J and clone size reflect that table, while D and trimming were determined from the DNA. Seen here are tens of thousands of clones, approximately 78% observed once, and the top ten hold more than 9%. The source of this sequence is a man aged 55-75 years with acute or convalescent COVID-19. Specimen: peripheral blood. The gene calls are TRBV5-6 and TRBJ2-7; perhaps TRBD2 as D (5 bases). CDR3 region: CATPRERYYEQYF. DNA of the CDR3: TGTGCCACCCCACGGGAACGTTACTACGAGCAGTACTTC.